Sequencing of this T cell receptor beta chain was carried out in a study of cytomegalovirus exposure and HLA in healthy donors. Study context: About 77 million unique TCRs from HLA-typed donors made up an early data release. Study-level findings and limits: A later analysis showed HLA-associated TCR beta chains outstripping equally common others in clonal expansion.

In the PCR, 60 Vbeta and 13 Jbeta primers were used. Using immunoSEQ multiplex PCR, the repertoire was profiled, and TCRdb retains in-frame clones only, with some absent. This sample yields 150,000 to 200,000 clones, of which around 72% are seen a single time; less than 3% belongs to the top ten. This clone was counted between two and nine times. Its antigen is not identified. V gave up 1 base and J gave up 2 bases; unmatched junction bases: 6. Germline CDR1 is SGHAT and CDR2 is FQDESV (reference sequence). CDR3 size: 16 residues. The V and J genes are TRBV11-1 and TRBJ1-1; 8 bases align to TRBD1. Specimen: PBMCs. This TCR was recovered from a female donor in good health and CMV-seronegative. Written as DNA, the CDR3 is TGTGCCAGCAGCTTAGACCCTGGACAGGGTAACACTGAAGCTTTCTTT. Translating gives CASSLDPGQGNTEAFF.